These T cell receptor beta chains were read from a single sample in a study of shared clonotypes between healthy human individuals. Sequencing used immunoSEQ multiplex PCR; TCRdb keeps in-frame clones, though not all of them. The sample carries a few million clones, 85% to 95% recorded once. Material: naive CD8+ T cells from PBMCs. Source of these receptors: a man between 18 and 29 years old in good health. Some clones in this sample may be carry-over from other donors' samples. Each CDR3 is given without its conserved first and last residue. Each record gives: V gene, J gene, CDR3 protein.

v_call: TRBV6-5
j_call: TRBJ1-1
cdr3_aa: ASSPGQGTEAF

v_call: TRBV9
j_call: TRBJ2-7
cdr3_aa: ASSAGGAGYEQY

v_call: TRBV27
j_call: TRBJ1-2
cdr3_aa: ATRGLGYT

v_call: TRBV7-9
j_call: TRBJ2-7
cdr3_aa: ASSLTGYEQY

v_call: TRBV15
j_call: TRBJ1-5
cdr3_aa: ATSRAHSGPNQPQH

v_call: TRBV29-1
j_call: TRBJ2-1
cdr3_aa: SVDLRQGIYNEQF

v_call: TRBV27
j_call: TRBJ2-7
cdr3_aa: ASSFTLAGGDEQY

v_call: TRBV6-5
j_call: TRBJ1-2
cdr3_aa: ASSYLPGNGYT

v_call: TRBV28
j_call: TRBJ2-3
cdr3_aa: ASRVLLRENGGFTQY

v_call: TRBV5-1
j_call: TRBJ2-7
cdr3_aa: ASSAAGEQY

v_call: TRBV9
j_call: TRBJ2-7
cdr3_aa: ASSPPGQGVYEQY

v_call: TRBV30
j_call: TRBJ1-6
cdr3_aa: AWSVLGIDSPLH

v_call: TRBV15
j_call: TRBJ1-5
cdr3_aa: ATSRERLSSNQPQH

v_call: TRBV4-3
j_call: TRBJ2-1
cdr3_aa: ASSQGATGADYYNEQF

v_call: TRBV5-1
j_call: TRBJ2-7
cdr3_aa: ASSLARLAPYEQY

v_call: TRBV9
j_call: TRBJ1-1
cdr3_aa: ASRRGDRGAEAF

v_call: TRBV7-8
j_call: TRBJ1-4
cdr3_aa: ASSLVRTPDEKLF

v_call: TRBV9
j_call: TRBJ1-2
cdr3_aa: ASSVGGTGQGYT

v_call: TRBV6-6
j_call: TRBJ1-5
cdr3_aa: ASSRQGNQPQH

v_call: TRBV4-3
j_call: TRBJ2-3
cdr3_aa: ASSQDVIGTDTQY

v_call: TRBV9
j_call: TRBJ2-7
cdr3_aa: ASSVGQGGASYEQY

v_call: TRBV9
j_call: TRBJ1-1
cdr3_aa: ASSEGGGPEAF

v_call: TRBV5-6
j_call: -
cdr3_aa: ASSSWTSGRSHEQY

v_call: TRBV13
j_call: TRBJ2-7
cdr3_aa: ASSFQDLYEQY

v_call: TRBV19
j_call: TRBJ2-7
cdr3_aa: ASSSLGEQY

v_call: TRBV29-1
j_call: TRBJ1-4
cdr3_aa: SVDGGATEKLF

v_call: TRBV11-2
j_call: TRBJ2-1
cdr3_aa: ASSLGRLGEQF

v_call: TRBV5-1
j_call: TRBJ2-1
cdr3_aa: ASRSTDGSSYNEQF

v_call: TRBV7-8
j_call: TRBJ2-7
cdr3_aa: ASSLAPAGQKY

v_call: TRBV15
j_call: TRBJ2-2
cdr3_aa: ATSRVTSGELF

v_call: TRBV29-1
j_call: TRBJ2-1
cdr3_aa: SVEFVRDGSYNEQF

v_call: TRBV15
j_call: TRBJ2-2
cdr3_aa: ATRPRQGLLANTGELF

v_call: TRBV27
j_call: TRBJ2-7
cdr3_aa: ASSSYRQAGGYEQY

v_call: TRBV4-1
j_call: TRBJ2-7
cdr3_aa: ASSQGLLSSYEQY

v_call: TRBV4-1
j_call: TRBJ2-7
cdr3_aa: ASSQLGDGGEQY

v_call: TRBV29-1
j_call: TRBJ2-7
cdr3_aa: SVETGLSRPYEQY

v_call: TRBV4-3
j_call: TRBJ1-1
cdr3_aa: ASSPDPTGQNTEAF

v_call: TRBV27
j_call: TRBJ2-5
cdr3_aa: ASSLSATGGRETQY

v_call: TRBV6-6
j_call: TRBJ1-1
cdr3_aa: ASSYIPGKGTEAF

v_call: TRBV10-3
j_call: TRBJ2-3
cdr3_aa: AISGSGIPDTQY

v_call: TRBV14
j_call: TRBJ2-2
cdr3_aa: ASSPLGGTSTGELF

v_call: TRBV7-9
j_call: TRBJ2-7
cdr3_aa: ASSDRDTRTYEQY

v_call: TRBV11-2
j_call: TRBJ2-7
cdr3_aa: ASSLGSAGEQY

v_call: TRBV4-3
j_call: TRBJ2-7
cdr3_aa: ASSQGRLSSYEQY

v_call: TRBV5-1
j_call: TRBJ2-3
cdr3_aa: ASSLETGPTDTQY

v_call: TRBV25-1
j_call: TRBJ2-1
cdr3_aa: ASSRMGYSAEQF

v_call: TRBV11-2
j_call: TRBJ1-1
cdr3_aa: ASSPGPGANTEAF

v_call: TRBV28
j_call: TRBJ2-7
cdr3_aa: ASTGTGSYEQY

v_call: TRBV9
j_call: TRBJ2-1
cdr3_aa: ASSVAGPLGNEQF

v_call: TRBV7-9
j_call: TRBJ2-1
cdr3_aa: ASSWPLNNEQF

v_call: TRBV28
j_call: TRBJ1-2
cdr3_aa: ASTISGTGDPYIGYT

v_call: TRBV10-3
j_call: TRBJ2-1
cdr3_aa: AMASGRSGAYNEQF

v_call: TRBV7-8
j_call: TRBJ2-7
cdr3_aa: ASSSTSTYEQY

v_call: TRBV27
j_call: TRBJ2-5
cdr3_aa: ASSWDNQETQY

v_call: TRBV30
j_call: TRBJ2-3
cdr3_aa: AWSPSPPTGGTSACTDTQY